This record looks at one T cell receptor (beta chain) sequence and its context. Its antigen is unknown. The data originate from a study of cytomegalovirus exposure and HLA in healthy donors. Points from the study as a whole: Later on, an analysis tied approximately 17,000 TCR beta sequences to HLA alleles at 0.05 false discovery rate. In a later analysis, HLA-associated TCR beta chains were more clonally expanded than equally common others.

The CDR3 consists of 16 residues. V shed 1 base and J shed 1 base, with 14 bases lying between them. Germline V gene data show CDR1 as LGHNA and CDR2 as YNFKEQ. Primers for the PCR totalled 60 Vbeta and 13 Jbeta. Per the authors' pipeline: It was a later analysis that counted tens of millions of unique TCR beta chains, of which roughly 11 million were shared. Profiling relied on immunoSEQ multiplex PCR, and the TCRdb table lists in-frame clones only, not all of them. V and J calls and clone size are copied from that table; D and trimming were computed from the DNA. The sample carries over 75,000 clones, approximately 84% recorded once.

The chain carries TRBV4-2 and TRBJ2-7, with unresolved D. This clonotype was obtained from a woman between 18 and 29 years old in good health and CMV-seropositive. The source material was PBMCs. The CDR3 DNA reads as TGTGCCAGCAGCCAAGGCGGAATAGCTGCTTCCTACGAGCAGTACTTC. Protein: CASSQGGIAASYEQYF.